This T cell receptor beta chain came from a study of cytomegalovirus exposure and HLA in healthy donors. Study summary: The 90 to 150 validation repertoires used the same platform as the roughly 670 first-cohort repertoires, a later analysis reported. Points from the study as a whole: Researchers catalogued about 160 TCR beta chains as cytomegalovirus-associated. Reports described diagnosis of cytomegalovirus status by the classifier as highly specific and sensitive.

With respect to this clone: Its antigen is not known.

Using immunoSEQ multiplex PCR, the repertoire was profiled, and TCRdb retains in-frame clones only, with some absent. The data hold some 140,000 clones, with 75% to 90% observed a single time. This CDR3 has 12 residues. The germline V gene encodes CDR1 MDHEN and CDR2 SYDVKM. V dropped 2 bases and J dropped 5 bases, with 6 bases sitting between them. The gene calls are TRBV28 and TRBJ1-2; a possible D gene is TRBD1 (6 bases). Sequenced input: PBMCs. This receptor was taken from a man between 18 and 29 years old in good health and CMV-seropositive. The CDR3 protein is CASSLQGYGYTF. DNA of the CDR3: TGTGCCAGCAGTTTACAGGGGTATGGCTACACCTTC.